This T cell receptor beta chain was captured in a study of beta chain features in type 1 diabetes. Study-level information: The patients were much like the healthy donors in age, gender and cell yields. Study-level points and caveats: A definitive answer on HLA type influencing TCRB rearrangement was not reached here. Shortening of TCRB CDR3s, moderate but significant, appeared in all four CD4+ subsets of Type 1 diabetes patients.

The CDR3 consists of 13 residues. Germline CDR1 is LGHNA and CDR2 is YSLEER. J gave up 6 bases and V 4 bases, and 3 bases lay outside the gene matches. The whole isolated RNA underwent reverse transcription, so sequencing captured expressed TCRB transcripts. There were about 3.6 million reads on average in the naive, central memory and regulatory T cell samples. Some clones are missing from TCRdb's copy, which holds only in-frame ones; the method was immunoSEQ multiplex PCR. In the table there are approximately 170,000 clones, approximately 8.1% of which are singletons. Ten or more counts support this clone. Its antigen is still unknown. Sorted cells reached over 95% purity in every population.

V is TRBV4-3 and J is TRBJ2-7; 10 bases fit TRBD1. This receptor was taken from a woman aged 40-49 years with type 1 diabetes. Source material: central memory CD4+ T cells from blood. The DNA for the CDR3 is TGCGCCAGCAGCCCGTGGACAGGGGGCGAGCAGTACTTC. It codes for CASSPWTGGEQYF.